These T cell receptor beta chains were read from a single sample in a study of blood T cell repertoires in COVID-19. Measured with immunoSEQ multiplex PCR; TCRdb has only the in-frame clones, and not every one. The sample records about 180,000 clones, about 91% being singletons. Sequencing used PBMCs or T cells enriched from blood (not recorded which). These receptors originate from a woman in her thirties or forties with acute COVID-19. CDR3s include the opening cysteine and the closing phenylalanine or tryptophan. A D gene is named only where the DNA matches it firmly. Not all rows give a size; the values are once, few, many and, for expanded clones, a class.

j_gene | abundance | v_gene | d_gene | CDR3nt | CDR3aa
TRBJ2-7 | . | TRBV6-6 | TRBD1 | TGTGCCAGCAGCGCCGGGACAGGGGCTCTCGAGCAGTACTTC | CASSAGTGALEQYF
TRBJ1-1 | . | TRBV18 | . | TGTGCCAGCTCAACTAATAAACAGGGGAACACTGAAGCTTTCTTT | CASSTNKQGNTEAFF
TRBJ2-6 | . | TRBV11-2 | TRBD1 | TGTGCCAGCAGGACAGGGGAAAGCTCTGGGGCCAACGTCCTGACTTTC | CASRTGESSGANVLTF
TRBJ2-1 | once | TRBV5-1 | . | TGCGCCAGCAGCTGGGAGGGGGACGAGCAGTTCTTC | CASSWEGDEQFF
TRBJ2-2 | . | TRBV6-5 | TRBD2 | TGTGCCAGCAGTTATTCTAGCGGGAAGGCCGGGGAGCTGTTTTTT | CASSYSSGKAGELFF
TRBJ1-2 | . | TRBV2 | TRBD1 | TGTGCCAGCAGTGTACTCCGGGACAGTCATGGCTACACCTTC | CASSVLRDSHGYTF
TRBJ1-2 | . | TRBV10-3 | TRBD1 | TGTGCCATCAGTGCCCGAGGGGACAGTAACTATGGCTACACCTTC | CAISARGDSNYGYTF
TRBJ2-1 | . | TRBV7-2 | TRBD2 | TGTGCCAGCAGCTTTGGCCTAGCGGGTACCTCCACCTCGAATGAGCAGTTCTTC | CASSFGLAGTSTSNEQFF
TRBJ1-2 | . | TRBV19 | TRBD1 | TGTGCCAGTAGTATACTCCACGGGACAGGGGGCTATGGCTACACCTTC | CASSILHGTGGYGYTF
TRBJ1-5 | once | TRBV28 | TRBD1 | TGTGCCAGCAGCGGACAGGGGTTTGGCAATCAGCCCCAGCATTTT | CASSGQGFGNQPQHF
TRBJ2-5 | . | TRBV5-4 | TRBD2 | TGTGCCAGCAGGCCCACCCCTAGCGGGGGAGAGACCCAGTACTTC | CASRPTPSGGETQYF
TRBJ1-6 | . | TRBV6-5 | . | TGTGCCAGCAGAGGGGAAGGACTAAATTCACCCCTCCACTTT | CASRGEGLNSPLHF
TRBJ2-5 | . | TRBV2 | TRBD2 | TGTGCCAGCCCTAGCGGGGGTGGAGAGACCCAGTACTTC | CASPSGGGETQYF
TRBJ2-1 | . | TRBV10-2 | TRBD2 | TGCGCCAGCAGTGAGATAGCGGGGGGGTCCTACAATGAGCAGTTCTTC | CASSEIAGGSYNEQFF
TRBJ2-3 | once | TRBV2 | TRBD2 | TGTGCCAGCAGGCGATTAGCGGGAGCAGAAGATACGCAGTATTTT | CASRRLAGAEDTQYF
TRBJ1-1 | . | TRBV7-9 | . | TGTGCCAGCAGCCCTTACGGCGCGGGGGGCACTGAAGCTTTCTTT | CASSPYGAGGTEAFF
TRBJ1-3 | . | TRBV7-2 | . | TGTGCCAGCAGGAACTGGGGGAGGGGAAACACCATATATTTT | CASRNWGRGNTIYF
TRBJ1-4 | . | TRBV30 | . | TGTGCTGCCGGGGTAGTCCCGGTTGGTGAAAAACTGTTTTTT | CAAGVVPVGEKLFF
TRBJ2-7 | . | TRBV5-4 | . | TGTGCCAGCAGCAGAGATACCCACGAGCAGTACTTC | CASSRDTHEQYF
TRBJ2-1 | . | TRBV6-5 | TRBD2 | TGTGCCAGCAGTTACGGGGTAGCGGGATCGGGTGAGCAGTTCTTC | CASSYGVAGSGEQFF
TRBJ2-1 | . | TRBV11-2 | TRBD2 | TGTGCCAGCAGCTTAGCGGCGGGGGCCTACAATGAGCAGTTCTTC | CASSLAAGAYNEQFF
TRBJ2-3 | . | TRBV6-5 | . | TGTGCCAGCAGTTGGTCTAGCCTGCAAGGGCCAGATACGCAGTATTTT | CASSWSSLQGPDTQYF
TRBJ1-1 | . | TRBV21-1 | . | TGTGCCAGCATCAATCACAGGGGCGAAGACACTGAAGCTTTCTTT | CASINHRGEDTEAFF
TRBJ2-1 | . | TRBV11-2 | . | TGTGCCAGCAGCTCAGGGCGGACAAGGGAGTTCTTC | CASSSGRTREFF
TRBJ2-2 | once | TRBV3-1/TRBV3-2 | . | TGTGCCAGCAGCCAAGTTACAAAGAACACCGGGGAGCTGTTTTTT | CASSQVTKNTGELFF
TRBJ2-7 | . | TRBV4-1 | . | TGCGCCAGCAGCCAAGTGGAGGGAGTTACCTACGAGCAGTACTTC | CASSQVEGVTYEQYF
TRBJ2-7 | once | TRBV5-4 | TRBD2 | TGTGCCAGCAGCGGCATAGCGGGGGGCCCCGTCTACGAGCAGTACTTC | CASSGIAGGPVYEQYF
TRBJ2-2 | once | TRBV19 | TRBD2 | TGTGCCACCACGGGGGGGGTCCCGAACACCGGGGAGCTGTTTTTT | CATTGGVPNTGELFF
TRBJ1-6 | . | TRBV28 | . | TGTGCCAGCAGTTTATGGGCCAGGGCTAGTACCAATAATTCACCCCTCCACTTT | CASSLWARASTNNSPLHF
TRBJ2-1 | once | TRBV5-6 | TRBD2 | TGTGCCAGCAGCTTGGGAATGGGCGGGGGGCCATACAATGAGCAGTTCTTC | CASSLGMGGGPYNEQFF
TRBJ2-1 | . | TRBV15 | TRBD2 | TGTGCCACCAGCCTCCGACTAGCGGGGGTCAATGAGCAGTTCTTC | CATSLRLAGVNEQFF
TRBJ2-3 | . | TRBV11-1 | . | TGTGCCACCAAAGGACAGCCGTCTAGCACAGATACGCAGTATTTT | CATKGQPSSTDTQYF
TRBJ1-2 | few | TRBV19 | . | TGTGCCAGTAGTAGCGATAGACTCACAAGCTATGGCTACACCTTC | CASSSDRLTSYGYTF
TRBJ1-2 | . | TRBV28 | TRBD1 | TGTGCCAGCAGTGAAGCCGGGACAGGGAGTTTCGGGTATGGCTACACCTTC | CASSEAGTGSFGYGYTF
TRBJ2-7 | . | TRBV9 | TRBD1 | TGTGCCAGCAGCCCTTCCACAGGACAGGGGTTAGAGCAGTACTTC | CASSPSTGQGLEQYF
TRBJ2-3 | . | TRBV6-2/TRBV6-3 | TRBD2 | TGTGCCAGCAGTGCACCCGGGACTAGCGGGATGGTGCAGTATTTT | CASSAPGTSGMVQYF
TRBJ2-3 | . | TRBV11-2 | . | TGTGCCAGCAGCTCTACGACTTATACAGATACGCAGTATTTT | CASSSTTYTDTQYF
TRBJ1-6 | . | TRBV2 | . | TGTGCCAGCAGCGTAGGCGGGCTAGGTTCACCCCTCCACTTT | CASSVGGLGSPLHF
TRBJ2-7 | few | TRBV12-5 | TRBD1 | TGTGCTAGTGGTTTAAATCAGGGGGCCTACGAGCAGTACTTC | CASGLNQGAYEQYF
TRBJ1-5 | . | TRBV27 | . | TGTGCCAGCAGTCAGACACCGCCGAGCAATCAGCCCCAGCATTTT | CASSQTPPSNQPQHF
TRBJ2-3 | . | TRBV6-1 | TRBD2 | TGTGCCAGCAGTGAAGCGGGGACTAGCGGGGGACGAGGAAATACGCAGTATTTT | CASSEAGTSGGRGNTQYF
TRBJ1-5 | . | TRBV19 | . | TGTGCCAGTAGTATAAGAGGAGGCGATCAGGATCAGCCCCAGCATTTT | CASSIRGGDQDQPQHF
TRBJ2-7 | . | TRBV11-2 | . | TGTGCCAGCAGCTTTGGTCAGGGCTACGAGCAGTACTTC | CASSFGQGYEQYF
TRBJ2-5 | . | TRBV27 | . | TGTGCCAGCAGTCTCGGCCAAGAGACCCAGTACTTC | CASSLGQETQYF
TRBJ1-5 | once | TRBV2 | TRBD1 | TGTGCCAGCACCGGGGACAGGGGGCTTCAGCCCCAGCATTTT | CASTGDRGLQPQHF
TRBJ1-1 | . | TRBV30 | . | TGTGCCTGGAGTGTGGAGGGGGGGTCCGCTTTCTTT | CAWSVEGGSAFF
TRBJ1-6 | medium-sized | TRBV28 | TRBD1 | TGTGCCAGCAGGAGGGGGCTGTATAATTCACCCCTCCACTTT | CASRRGLYNSPLHF
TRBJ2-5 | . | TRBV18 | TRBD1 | TGTGCCAGCTCGCAGGGGGCTGTGGAGACCCAGTACTTC | CASSQGAVETQYF
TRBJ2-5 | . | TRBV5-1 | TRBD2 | TGCGCCAGCAGCTTGTACGGGGGGGCCGTGGAGACCCAGTACTTC | CASSLYGGAVETQYF